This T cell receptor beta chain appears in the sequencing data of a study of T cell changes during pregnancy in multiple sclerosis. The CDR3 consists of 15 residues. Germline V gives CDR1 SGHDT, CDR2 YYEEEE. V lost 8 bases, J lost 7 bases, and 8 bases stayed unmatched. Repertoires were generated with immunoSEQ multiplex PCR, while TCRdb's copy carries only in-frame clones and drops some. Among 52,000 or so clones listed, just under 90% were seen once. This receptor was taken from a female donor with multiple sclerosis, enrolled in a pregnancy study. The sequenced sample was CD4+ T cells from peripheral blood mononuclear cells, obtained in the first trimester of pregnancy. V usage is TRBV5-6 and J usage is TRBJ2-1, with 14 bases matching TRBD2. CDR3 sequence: CASFGTSGGPNEQFF. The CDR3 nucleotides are TGTGCCAGTTTCGGGACTAGCGGGGGTCCGAATGAGCAGTTCTTC.